This T cell receptor (beta chain) was sequenced during a study of OX40 agonist ivuxolimab in advanced cancers. Profiling relied on immunoSEQ multiplex PCR, and the TCRdb table lists in-frame clones only, not all of them. This repertoire shows nearly 85,000 clones, 80% to 90% found once; its top ten account for less than 2%. The CDR3 covers 13 residues. V lost 6 bases, J lost 6 bases, and 12 bases lay in between. Germline CDR1 reads MDHEN; CDR2 reads SYDVKM. The sequence came from an adult with an advanced solid tumor such as melanoma, head and neck, liver or kidney cancer. Material: CD4+ or CD8+ T cells sorted from blood, obtained in a trial of the OX40 agonist ivuxolimab. The chain carries TRBV28 and TRBJ2-1; no firm D call. CDR3 bases: TGTGCCAGCAGCCAAACGTACACCAATGAGCAGTTCTTC. The encoded protein is CASSQTYTNEQFF.